This T cell receptor (beta chain) came from a study of vaccination and CD4 T cells after COVID-19. On the study more broadly: Convalescent donors totaled six males and four females, including two who were Hispanic. Two doses of either BNT162b2 or mRNA-1273 vaccine were given to participants. Samples were taken after vaccination, a median of roughly 72 days after dose two, with a range of 14 to 241.

Per germline, CDR1 MNHEY and CDR2 SMNVEV (reference sequence). The CDR3 spans 14 residues. Specified treatment: roughly ten-day PBMC culture with coronavirus spike peptide pools or control peptides (ViraFEST assay). Oncomine TCR Beta short-read sequencing was applied to DNA from cultured CD4+ T cells. TCRdb itself ran the PCR reads through MiXCR, one entry per CDR3 protein. The sample lists more than 20,000 distinct CDR3 sequences, approximately 39% occurring once. In regard to this clonotype: Its antigen is as yet unknown. The junction departs from the called germline gene at one end, perhaps through a read error.

V usage is TRBV27 and J usage is TRBJ2-5; TRBD2 aligns across 12 bases. The sample consisted of CD4+ T cells from blood, cultured in vitro. This clonotype originated in a human donor who had recovered from COVID-19. The CDR3: CASSLRLAGEAQYF. CDR3 in DNA: TGTGCCAGCAGTTTAAGACTAGCGGGAGAGGCCCAGTACTTC.